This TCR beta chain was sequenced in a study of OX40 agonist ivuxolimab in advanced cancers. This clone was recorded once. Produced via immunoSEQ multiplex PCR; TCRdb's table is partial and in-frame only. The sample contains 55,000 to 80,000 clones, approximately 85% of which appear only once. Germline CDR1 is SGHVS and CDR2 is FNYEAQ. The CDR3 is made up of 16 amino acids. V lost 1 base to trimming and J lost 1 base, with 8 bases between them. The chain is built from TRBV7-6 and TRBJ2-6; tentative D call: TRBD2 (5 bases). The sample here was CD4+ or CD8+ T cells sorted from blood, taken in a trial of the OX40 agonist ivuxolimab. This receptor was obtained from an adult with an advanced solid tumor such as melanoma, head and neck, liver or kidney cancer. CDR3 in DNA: TGTGCCAGCAGCTTAGAATCGGGGTCTGGGGCCAACGTCCTGACTTTC. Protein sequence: CASSLESGSGANVLTF.